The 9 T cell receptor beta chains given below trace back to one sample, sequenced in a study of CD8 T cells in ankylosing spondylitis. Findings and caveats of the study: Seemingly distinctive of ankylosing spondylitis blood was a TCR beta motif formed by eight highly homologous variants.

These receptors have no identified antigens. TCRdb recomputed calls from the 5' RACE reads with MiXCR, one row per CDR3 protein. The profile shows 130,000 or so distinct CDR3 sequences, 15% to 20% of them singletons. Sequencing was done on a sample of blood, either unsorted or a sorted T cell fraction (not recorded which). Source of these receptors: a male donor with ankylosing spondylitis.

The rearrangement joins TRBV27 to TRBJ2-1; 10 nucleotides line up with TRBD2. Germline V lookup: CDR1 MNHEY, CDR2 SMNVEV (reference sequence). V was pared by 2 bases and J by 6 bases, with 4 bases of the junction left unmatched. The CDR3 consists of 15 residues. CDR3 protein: CASSLTGLASNEQFF. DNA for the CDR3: TGTGCCAGCAGTTTAACGGGACTAGCGAGCAATGAGCAGTTCTTC.

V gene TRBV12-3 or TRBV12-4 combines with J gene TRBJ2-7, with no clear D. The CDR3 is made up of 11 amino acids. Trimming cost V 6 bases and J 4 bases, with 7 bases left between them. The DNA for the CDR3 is TGTGCCAGCAGCCACCGTTACGAGCAGTACTTC. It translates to CASSHRYEQYF.

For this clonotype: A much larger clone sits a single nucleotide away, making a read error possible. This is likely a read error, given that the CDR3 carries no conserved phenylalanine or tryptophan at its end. The chain's CDR3 is CSVEGQGYGYTL. CDR3 coding DNA: TGCAGCGTTGAAGGGCAGGGGTACGGCTACACCCTC. The gene calls are TRBV29-1 and TRBJ1-2, with a tentative D call TRBD1 (6 bases). This CDR3 has 12 amino acids. Trimming took 1 base from V and 8 from J, leaving 11 bases between them. CDR1 SQVTM and CDR2 ANQGSEA come from the germline V gene.

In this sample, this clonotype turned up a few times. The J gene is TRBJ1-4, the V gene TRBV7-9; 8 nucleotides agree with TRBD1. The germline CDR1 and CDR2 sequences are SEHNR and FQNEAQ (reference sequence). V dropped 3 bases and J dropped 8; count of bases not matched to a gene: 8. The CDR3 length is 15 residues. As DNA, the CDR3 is TGTGCCAGCAGCTTCGACAGGGGCCAGAGAGAAAAACTGTTTTTT. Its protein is CASSFDRGQREKLFF.

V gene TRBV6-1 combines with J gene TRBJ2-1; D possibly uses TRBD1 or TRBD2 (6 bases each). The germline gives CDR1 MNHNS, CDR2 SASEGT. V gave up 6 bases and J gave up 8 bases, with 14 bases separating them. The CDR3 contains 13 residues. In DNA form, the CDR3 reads TGTGCCAGCAGCGAGCTACGGGGGCATGAGCAGTTCTTC. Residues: CASSELRGHEQFF.

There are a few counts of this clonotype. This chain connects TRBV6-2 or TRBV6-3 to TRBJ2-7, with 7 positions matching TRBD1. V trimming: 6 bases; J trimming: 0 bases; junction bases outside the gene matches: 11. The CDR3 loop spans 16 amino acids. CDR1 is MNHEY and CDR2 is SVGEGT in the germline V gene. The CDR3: CASSPPTGTFSYEQYF. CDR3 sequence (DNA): TGTGCCAGCAGCCCACCGACAGGGACCTTCTCCTACGAGCAGTACTTC.

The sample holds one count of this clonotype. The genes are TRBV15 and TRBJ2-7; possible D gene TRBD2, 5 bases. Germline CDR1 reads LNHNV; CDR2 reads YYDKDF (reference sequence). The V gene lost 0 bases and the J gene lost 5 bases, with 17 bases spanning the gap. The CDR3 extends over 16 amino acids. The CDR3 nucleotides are TGTGCCACCAGCAGAGAGATAAGGACTTCCCTGGACGAGCAGTACTTC. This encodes CATSREIRTSLDEQYF.

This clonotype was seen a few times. This chain's CDR3 is CATSTGQGKDTQYF. The CDR3 DNA reads as TGTGCCACCAGCACCGGACAGGGGAAAGATACGCAGTATTTT. J is TRBJ2-3 and V is TRBV15; 9 positions agree with TRBD1. This CDR3 comprises 14 residues. With 4 bases clipped from V and 5 bases from J, the junction kept 4 bases outside the gene matches. Germline loops: CDR1 LNHNV, CDR2 YYDKDF (reference sequence).

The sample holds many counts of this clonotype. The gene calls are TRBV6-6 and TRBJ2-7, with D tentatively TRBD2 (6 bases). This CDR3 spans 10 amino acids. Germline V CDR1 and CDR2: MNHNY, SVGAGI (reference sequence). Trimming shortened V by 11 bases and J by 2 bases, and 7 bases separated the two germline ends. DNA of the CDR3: TGTGCCGCGGGGACCTACGAGCAGTACTTC. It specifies CAAGTYEQYF.